A selection of T cell receptor beta chains follows, all from one sample in a study of blood T cell repertoires in COVID-19. Sequenced by immunoSEQ multiplex PCR; TCRdb stores in-frame clones only, minus some. The table has 150,000 to 200,000 clones, around nine tenths seen once. The source material was peripheral blood. The receptors stem from a man between 45 and 60 years old with acute or convalescent COVID-19. CDR3s include the opening cysteine and the closing phenylalanine or tryptophan. D genes are given only for firm matches. The size entry is marked missing in some rows and otherwise reads once, few, many or a size class.

>TRBJ1-1|TRBV25-1|NA|15|NA
TGTGCCAGCAGTGTAGGAGGGGCCGGGAGCACTGAAGCTTTCTTT
CASSVGGAGSTEAFF
>TRBJ2-5|TRBV3-1/TRBV3-2|NA|15|NA
TGTGCCAGCAGCCATAGGACAAGGCAACGTGAGACCCAGTACTTC
CASSHRTRQRETQYF
>TRBJ1-2|TRBV10-3|TRBD1|14|many
TGTGCCATCAGTGATGGCAGGGGGCACGAAGGCTACACCTTC
CAISDGRGHEGYTF
>TRBJ1-2|TRBV12-3/TRBV12-4|NA|13|few
TGTGCCAGCAGTTTAGATAACTCCAGGGGCTACACCTTC
CASSLDNSRGYTF
>TRBJ2-7|TRBV6-5|TRBD2|13|NA
TGTGCCAGCAGAACTAGCGGGAGTTACGAGCAGTACTTC
CASRTSGSYEQYF
>TRBJ2-1|TRBV6-4|NA|14|NA
TGTGCCAGCAGTCCCGGGACATCCAGAGAAGAGCAGTTCTTC
CASSPGTSREEQFF
>TRBJ2-1|TRBV11-2|NA|14|NA
TGTGCCAGCGGTGGCAGGGCAGCCTACAATGAGCAGTTCTTC
CASGGRAAYNEQFF
>TRBJ2-7|TRBV30|TRBD1|14|NA
TGTGCCTGGGGGGTGGGGACAGGGCTGAATGAGCAGTACTTC
CAWGVGTGLNEQYF
>TRBJ2-7|TRBV28|NA|13|once
TGTGCCAGTAGGGACTCCGGGCCCTACGAGCAGTACTTC
CASRDSGPYEQYF
>TRBJ2-5|TRBV10-3|NA|15|once
TGTGCCATCAGCTCCGACCACTCGCCGGGAGAGACCCAGTACTTC
CAISSDHSPGETQYF
>TRBJ1-1|TRBV4-2|NA|15|NA
TGTGCCAGCAGCCAAGATGGGGCCCTGGGCACTGAAGCTTTCTTT
CASSQDGALGTEAFF
>TRBJ1-6|TRBV18|NA|13|once
TGTGCCAGCTCACCACCGGCAGGTTCACCCCTCCACTTT
CASSPPAGSPLHF
>TRBJ2-5|TRBV7-9|TRBD2|15|NA
TGTGCCAGCAGCTTAGTGCTGGGGGGGCAAGAGACCCAGTACTTC
CASSLVLGGQETQYF
>TRBJ2-5|TRBV9|NA|13|NA
TGTGCCAGCAGCGTAGGACTCGGTGGGACCCAGTACTTC
CASSVGLGGTQYF
>TRBJ1-5|TRBV4-3|NA|14|NA
TGCGCCAGCAGCCAAGTCCAGTACAATCAGCCCCAGCATTTT
CASSQVQYNQPQHF
>TRBJ2-7|TRBV12-3/TRBV12-4|NA|12|NA
TGTGCCAGCAGTTTCGGGTTCTACGAGCAGTACTTC
CASSFGFYEQYF
>TRBJ2-5|TRBV7-2|TRBD2|15|once
TGTGCCAGCAGCCCTACTAGCGGGAGTCGAGAGACCCAGTACTTC
CASSPTSGSRETQYF
>TRBJ1-5|TRBV4-1|NA|17|NA
TGCGCCAGCAGCTCACGGGGAGAGTTGGGGAGCAATCAGCCCCAGCATTTT
CASSSRGELGSNQPQHF
>TRBJ1-5|TRBV19|TRBD1|14|NA
TGTGCCAGTAGCTTACAGGGGGGCAATCAGCCCCAGCATTTT
CASSLQGGNQPQHF
>TRBJ2-5|TRBV6-2/TRBV6-3|TRBD2|16|NA
TGTGCCAGCAGTTCCCTTGAGCGGGGGGGTTCAGAGACCCAGTACTTC
CASSSLERGGSETQYF
>TRBJ1-4|TRBV4-2|NA|15|NA
TGTGCCAGCAGCCAAGAAAGGGGGGGCGTGGGAAAACTGTTTTTT
CASSQERGGVGKLFF
>TRBJ2-1|TRBV7-2|NA|15|NA
TGTGCCAGCAGCCCAGCCTGGCAGACATACAATGAGCAGTTCTTC
CASSPAWQTYNEQFF
>TRBJ2-6|TRBV19|NA|15|NA
TGTGCCAGTAGTTTCGGTCGCTCTGGGGCCAACGTCCTGACTTTC
CASSFGRSGANVLTF
>TRBJ1-2|TRBV5-1|NA|14|NA
TGCGCCAGCAGCTGGGAGGGACAAAACTATGGCTACACCTTC
CASSWEGQNYGYTF
>TRBJ1-3|TRBV6-6|TRBD1|15|NA
TGTGCCAGCAGTCCAGGGACAGGAGATGGAAACACCATATATTTT
CASSPGTGDGNTIYF
>TRBJ1-2|TRBV5-6|TRBD1|14|NA
TGTGCCAGCAGTGGGACAGGGCTTAACTATGGCTACACCTTC
CASSGTGLNYGYTF
>TRBJ1-2|TRBV14|NA|16|once
TGTGCCAGCAGCCAGGGAGTCATCCAGTCGAATTATGGCTACACCTTC
CASSQGVIQSNYGYTF
>TRBJ2-1|TRBV6-2/TRBV6-3|TRBD2|14|few
TGTGCCAGCAGTTCGACTAGCGGGAGCAATGAGCAGTTCTTC
CASSSTSGSNEQFF
>TRBJ2-3|TRBV18|TRBD2|16|NA
TGTGCCAGCTCACTCATGAACGGGGGGGGCACAGATACGCAGTATTTT
CASSLMNGGGTDTQYF
>TRBJ1-4|TRBV5-1|NA|15|NA
TGCGCCAGCAGCCGAGGTGGTGCAACTAATGAAAAACTGTTTTTT
CASSRGGATNEKLFF
>TRBJ2-1|TRBV18|TRBD1|15|NA
TGTGCCAGCTCAATGCTACAGGGGACCTACAATGAGCAGTTCTTC
CASSMLQGTYNEQFF
>TRBJ1-2|TRBV7-3|TRBD1|16|NA
TGTGCCAGCAGCCCGACGGGACAGGGGGCTAACTATGGCTACACCTTC
CASSPTGQGANYGYTF
>TRBJ2-7|TRBV11-2|TRBD1|14|NA
TGTGCCAGCAGCTCCGGGACAGGTCCCTACGAGCAGTACTTC
CASSSGTGPYEQYF
>TRBJ1-1|TRBV19|NA|15|NA
TGTGCCAGTAGTATAGGAGAGGGTTGGAACACTGAAGCTTTCTTT
CASSIGEGWNTEAFF
>TRBJ1-1|TRBV25-1|NA|14|few
TGTGCCAGCAGTGGCCCAAGCCTGAACACTGAAGCTTTCTTT
CASSGPSLNTEAFF
>TRBJ2-2|TRBV2|NA|15|NA
TGTGCCAGCAGCCCCATCCCAGGGAACACCGGGGAGCTGTTTTTT
CASSPIPGNTGELFF
>TRBJ2-5|TRBV4-3|TRBD1|12|NA
TGCGCCAGCAGCCGCAAGGGGACAGGGGGTCACTTC
CASSRKGTGGHF
>TRBJ1-6|TRBV18|NA|15|NA
TGTGCCAGCTCACTAGACAGTATCTATAATTCACCCCTCCACTTT
CASSLDSIYNSPLHF
>TRBJ2-7|TRBV7-9|NA|13|NA
TGTGCCAGCAGCTTTCGGGGGTCCGACGAGCAGTACTTC
CASSFRGSDEQYF
>TRBJ2-1|TRBV27|NA|15|once
TGTGCCAGCAGTTACCCCGGGAGCTCCTACAATGAGCAGTTCTTC
CASSYPGSSYNEQFF
>TRBJ1-6|TRBV11-3|NA|13|NA
TGTGCCAGCAGCTGGACAGAGAATTCACCCCTCCACTTT
CASSWTENSPLHF